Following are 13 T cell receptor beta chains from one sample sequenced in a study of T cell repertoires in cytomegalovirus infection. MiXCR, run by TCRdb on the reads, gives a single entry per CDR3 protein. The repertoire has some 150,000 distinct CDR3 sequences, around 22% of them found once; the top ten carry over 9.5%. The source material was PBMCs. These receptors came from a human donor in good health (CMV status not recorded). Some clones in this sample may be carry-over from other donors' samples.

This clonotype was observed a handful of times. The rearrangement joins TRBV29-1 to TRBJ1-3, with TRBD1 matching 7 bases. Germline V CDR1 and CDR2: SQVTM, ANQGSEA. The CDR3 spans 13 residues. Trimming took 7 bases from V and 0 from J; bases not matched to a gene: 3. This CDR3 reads CSASGGSGNTIYF. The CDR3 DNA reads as TGCAGCGCGTCAGGGGGCTCTGGAAACACCATATATTTT.

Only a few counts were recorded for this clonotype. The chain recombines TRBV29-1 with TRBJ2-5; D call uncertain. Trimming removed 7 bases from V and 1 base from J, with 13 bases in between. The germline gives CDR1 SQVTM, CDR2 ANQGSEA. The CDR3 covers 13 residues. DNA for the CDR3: TGCAGCGCCAGGTCTCGGGTCCAAGAGACCCAGTACTTC. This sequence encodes CSARSRVQETQYF.

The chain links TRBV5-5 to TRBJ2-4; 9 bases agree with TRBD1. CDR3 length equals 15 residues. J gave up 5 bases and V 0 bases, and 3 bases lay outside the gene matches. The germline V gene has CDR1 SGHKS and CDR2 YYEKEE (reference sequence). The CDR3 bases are TGTGCCAGCAGCTTGGTGGGACAGGGCGAAAACATTCAGTACTTC. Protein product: CASSLVGQGENIQYF.

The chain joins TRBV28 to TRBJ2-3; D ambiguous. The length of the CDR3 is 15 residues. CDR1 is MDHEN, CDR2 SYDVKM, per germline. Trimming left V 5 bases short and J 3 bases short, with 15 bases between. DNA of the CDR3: TGTGCCAGCAGTATACCCCTAGGAGCAACAGATACGCAGTATTTT. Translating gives CASSIPLGATDTQYF.

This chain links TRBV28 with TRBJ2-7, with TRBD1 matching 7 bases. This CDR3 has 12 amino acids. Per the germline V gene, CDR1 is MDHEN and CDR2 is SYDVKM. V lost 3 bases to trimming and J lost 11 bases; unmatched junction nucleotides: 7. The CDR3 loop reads CASSFPGTAKYF. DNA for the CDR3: TGTGCCAGCAGTTTCCCCGGGACAGCTAAGTACTTC.

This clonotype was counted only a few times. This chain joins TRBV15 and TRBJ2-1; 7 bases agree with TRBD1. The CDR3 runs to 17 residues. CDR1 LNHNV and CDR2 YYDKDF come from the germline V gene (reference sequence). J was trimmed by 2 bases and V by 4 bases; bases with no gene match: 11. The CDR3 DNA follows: TGTGCCACCAGCATCGGACGAGGGGGCGCTCCCTACAATGAGCAGTTCTTC. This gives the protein CATSIGRGGAPYNEQFF.

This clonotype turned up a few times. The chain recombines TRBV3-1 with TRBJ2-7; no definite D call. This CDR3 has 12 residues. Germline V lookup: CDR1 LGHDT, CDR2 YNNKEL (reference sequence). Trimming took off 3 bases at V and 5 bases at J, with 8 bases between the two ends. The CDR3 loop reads CASSHLIHEQYF. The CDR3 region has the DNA TGTGCCAGCAGCCATTTGATCCACGAGCAGTACTTC.

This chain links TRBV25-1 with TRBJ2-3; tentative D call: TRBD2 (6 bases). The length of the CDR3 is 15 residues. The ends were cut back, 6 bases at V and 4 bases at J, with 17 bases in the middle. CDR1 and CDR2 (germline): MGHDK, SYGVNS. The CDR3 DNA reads TGTGCCAGCAGCTATGGGCTCCAGCGGGCAGATACGCAGTATTTT. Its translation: CASSYGLQRADTQYF.

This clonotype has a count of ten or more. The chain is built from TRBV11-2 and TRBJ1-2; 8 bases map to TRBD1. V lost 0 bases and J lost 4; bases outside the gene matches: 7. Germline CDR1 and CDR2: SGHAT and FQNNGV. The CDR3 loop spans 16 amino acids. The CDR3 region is CASSLDTWTGPYGYTF. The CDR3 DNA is TGTGCCAGCAGCTTAGATACCTGGACAGGGCCCTATGGCTACACCTTC.

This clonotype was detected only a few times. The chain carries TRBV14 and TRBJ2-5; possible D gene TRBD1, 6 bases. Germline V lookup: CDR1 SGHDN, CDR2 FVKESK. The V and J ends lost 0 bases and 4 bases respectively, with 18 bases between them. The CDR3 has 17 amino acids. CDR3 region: CASSQDWAGAMRETQYF. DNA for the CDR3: TGTGCCAGCAGCCAAGATTGGGCAGGGGCCATGAGAGAGACCCAGTACTTC.

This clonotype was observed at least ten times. The CDR3 nucleotides are TGTGCCAGCAGCTTAAGGGCAGGCAGACAGCCCCAGCATTTT. Its protein product is CASSLRAGRQPQHF. The V gene is TRBV7-2, the J gene TRBJ1-5; no firm D call. The CDR3 has 14 residues. V was cut by 2 bases and J by 7 bases, with 12 bases left in between. CDR1 and CDR2 (germline): SGHTA, FQGNSA. The full variable domain, completed using reference TRBV7-2 and TRBJ1-5, is GAGVSQSPSNKVTEKGKDVELRCDPISGHTALYWYRQSLGQGLEFLIYFQGNSAPDKSGLPSDRFSAERTGGSVSTLTIQRTQQEDSAVYLCASSLRAGRQPQHFGDGTRLSIL.

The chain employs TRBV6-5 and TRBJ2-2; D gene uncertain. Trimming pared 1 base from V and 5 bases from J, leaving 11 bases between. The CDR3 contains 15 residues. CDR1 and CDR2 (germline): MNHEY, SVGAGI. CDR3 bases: TGTGCCAGCAGTTACTACCCGACTGGGACCGGGGAGCTGTTTTTT. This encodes CASSYYPTGTGELFF.

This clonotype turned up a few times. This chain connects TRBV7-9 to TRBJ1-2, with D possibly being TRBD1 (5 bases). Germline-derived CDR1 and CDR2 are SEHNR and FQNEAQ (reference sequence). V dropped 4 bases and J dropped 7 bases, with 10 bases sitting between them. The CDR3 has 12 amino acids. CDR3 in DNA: TGTGCCAGCAGCTCACGGGGGGTTGGCTACACCTTC. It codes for CASSSRGVGYTF.